What follows are 21 T cell receptor beta chains derived from one specimen sequenced in a study of T cells in Graves' hyperthyroidism and ophthalmopathy. What was amplified from RNA transcripts were TCR beta CDR3 regions. The HTBI primer set was used in a first-round RT-PCR of the TCR CDR3. TCRdb itself ran the multiplex PCR reads through MiXCR, one entry per CDR3 protein. The data show some 620,000 distinct CDR3 sequences, with 16% seen just once and approximately 3.8% held by the top ten. Sequenced input: blood. These receptors were taken from a woman aged 25-40 years with Graves' hyperthyroidism.

This clonotype has more than one count but fewer than ten. J is TRBJ1-1 and V is TRBV5-1, with a weak D call TRBD1 (5 bases). This CDR3 region has 14 residues. Germline CDR1 SGHRS, CDR2 YFSETQ. The ends were cut back, 2 bases at V and 1 base at J, with 9 bases in the middle. CDR3 loop: CASSFRDPNTEAFF. In nucleotides, the CDR3 is TGCGCCAGCAGCTTCAGGGACCCGAACACTGAAGCTTTCTTT. Supplemented by reference TRBV5-1 and TRBJ1-1, the full variable domain reads KAGVTQTPRYLIKTRGQQVTLSCSPISGHRSVSWYQQTPGQGLQFLFEYFSETQRNKGNFPGRFSGRQFSNSRSEMNVSTLELGDSALYLCASSFRDPNTEAFFGQGTRLTVV.

This clonotype was detected a few times. The chain links TRBV19 to TRBJ2-1; a possible D gene is TRBD2 (6 bases). The CDR3 has 15 residues. The germline V gene encodes CDR1 LNHDA and CDR2 SQIVND (reference sequence). Trimming removed 3 bases from V and 7 bases from J, with 16 bases in between. CDR3 sequence reads: CASSILTSGLNEQFF. The CDR3 region has the DNA TGTGCCAGTAGTATCTTGACCAGCGGGCTTAATGAGCAGTTCTTC.

The table lists this clonotype with many counts. The chain carries TRBV12-3 or TRBV12-4 and TRBJ2-7; 7 bases are a match to TRBD1. The CDR3 loop spans 16 amino acids. The junction had 13 bases not matched to a gene; V was cut back by 2 bases and J by 6 bases. The CDR3 loop reads CASSLNRGSQVLEQYF. The CDR3 DNA follows: TGTGCCAGCAGTTTAAACAGGGGCTCCCAAGTACTCGAGCAGTACTTC.

This chain links TRBV3-1 with TRBJ1-6; D may be TRBD1 (6 bases). Between the trimmed V and J ends, which lost 4 bases and 7 bases, there was a span of 23 bases. CDR1 and CDR2 (germline): LGHDT, YNNKEL (reference sequence). CDR3 length: 18 residues. This CDR3 is CASSLTRPGQYRNSPLHF. CDR3 bases: TGTGCCAGCAGCCTAACTCGTCCTGGACAGTACCGGAATTCACCCCTCCACTTT.

This clonotype came up once. This chain links TRBV25-1 with TRBJ2-2; D is possibly TRBD1 (6 bases). The germline V and J ends were trimmed by 3 bases and 2 bases, with 16 bases remaining between them. Looked up from germline, CDR1 is MGHDK and CDR2 is SYGVNS. The CDR3 sequence is 17 residues long. Here the CDR3 reads CASSETGGGHNTGELFF. CDR3 nucleotides: TGTGCCAGCAGTGAGACTGGTGGGGGCCATAACACCGGGGAGCTGTTTTTT.

This clonotype was found many times. The chain links TRBV6-2 or TRBV6-3 to TRBJ2-3; 11 nucleotides align to TRBD2. The CDR3 covers 18 residues. After removal of 5 bases from V and 8 bases from J, the junction contained 18 bases not matched to a gene. Germline assignment: CDR1 MNHEY and CDR2 SVGEGT. CDR3 nucleotides: TGTGCCAGCAGTGTACGTGGACTAGCGGGCGATTCGCGGGTTACGCAGTATTTT. This gives the protein CASSVRGLAGDSRVTQYF.

This clonotype was seen a few times. The chain is built from TRBV29-1 and TRBJ1-2; TRBD1 matches 8 bases. J gave up 4 bases and V 2 bases, and 9 bases lay outside the gene matches. Germline V gene data show CDR1 as SQVTM and CDR2 as ANQGSEA. CDR3 size: 15 residues. The CDR3 region is CSVETRTGSRYGYTF. In nucleotides, the CDR3 is TGCAGCGTTGAAACTAGGACAGGGAGTCGCTATGGCTACACCTTC. Drawing the rest from reference TRBV29-1 and TRBJ1-2, the complete variable domain is SAVISQKPSRDICQRGTSLTIQCQVDSQVTMMFWYRQQPGQSLTLIATANQGSEATYESGFVIDKFPISRPNLTFSTLTVSNMSPEDSSIYLCSVETRTGSRYGYTFGSGTRLTVV.

In its sample, this clonotype was seen a few times. The V and J genes are TRBV7-9 and TRBJ1-2, with 7 bases that match TRBD1. CDR3 length equals 16 residues. Germline lookup yields CDR1 SEHNR and CDR2 FQNEAQ (reference sequence). With 5 bases clipped from V and 6 bases from J, the junction kept 15 bases outside the gene matches. CDR3 sequence reads: CASSPMTGWIVHGYTF. The CDR3 DNA reads TGTGCCAGCAGCCCGATGACAGGGTGGATTGTCCATGGCTACACCTTC.

The table lists this clonotype with many counts. CDR3 protein: CASSPRTSGVYNEQFF. The CDR3 bases are TGTGCCAGCAGCCCTCGAACTAGCGGGGTGTACAATGAGCAGTTCTTC. The V gene is TRBV7-9, the J gene TRBJ2-1, with TRBD2 identical over 10 bases. The length of the CDR3 is 16 residues. V shed 5 bases and J 4 bases; nucleotides not matched to a gene: 8. Germline CDR1 reads SEHNR; CDR2 reads FQNEAQ (reference sequence). Full variable domain (rest looked up from reference TRBV7-9 and TRBJ2-1): DTGVSQNPRHKITKRGQNVTFRCDPISEHNRLYWYRQTLGQGPEFLTYFQNEAQLEKSRLLSDRFSAERPKGSFSTLEIQRTEQGDSAMYLCASSPRTSGVYNEQFFGPGTRLTVL.

V is TRBV6-5 and J is TRBJ1-2, with unresolved D. This CDR3 has 15 amino acids. Germline CDR1 reads MNHEY; CDR2 reads SVGAGI. Trimming took 0 bases from V and 2 from J, leaving 10 bases between them. CDR3 sequence: CASSYSRSWNYGYTF. Here the CDR3 DNA reads TGTGCCAGCAGTTACTCGCGCAGTTGGAACTATGGCTACACCTTC.

In its sample, this clonotype was seen many times. V and J are TRBV20-1 and TRBJ2-1, with 12 nucleotides matching TRBD2. CDR3 length equals 16 residues. Germline V gene data show CDR1 as DFQATT and CDR2 as SNEGSKA (reference sequence). V trimming: 3 bases; J trimming: 5 bases; junction bases outside the gene matches: 8. The DNA for the CDR3 is TGCAGTGCTAGGCCTTTGACTAGCGGGAGAAACAATGAGCAGTTCTTC. It yields the protein CSARPLTSGRNNEQFF.

There are a few counts of this clonotype. This chain uses TRBV2 with TRBJ2-2; a possible D gene is TRBD2 (5 bases). CDR3 length equals 16 residues. With 0 bases removed from V and 2 bases from J, the gap between germline ends came to 10 bases. The germline CDR1 and CDR2 sequences are SNHLY and FYNNEI. The CDR3, as DNA: TGTGCCAGCAGTGAAGCAGGCGGGCCTAACACCGGGGAGCTGTTTTTT. Protein: CASSEAGGPNTGELFF.

This clonotype was found many times. This chain joins TRBV10-1 and TRBJ2-7; a weak D match, TRBD2 (5 bases). There are 14 residues in the CDR3. Germline CDR1 reads WNHNN; CDR2 reads SYGVQD (reference sequence). Between the trimmed V and J ends, which lost 6 bases and 3 bases, there was a span of 15 bases. The CDR3 region has the DNA TGCGCCAGCAGGAACCGGGATAAATACTACGAGCAGTACTTC. Residues: CASRNRDKYYEQYF.

The sample holds many counts of this clonotype. V is TRBV30 and J is TRBJ2-7, with 10 bases matching TRBD1. This CDR3 spans 16 amino acids. Trimming removed 2 bases from V and 4 bases from J; junction bases left unmatched: 11. Per germline, CDR1 GTSNPN and CDR2 SVGIG (reference sequence). The CDR3 loop is CAWSTPRTGGRYEQYF. Here the CDR3 DNA reads TGTGCCTGGAGTACCCCTCGGACAGGGGGGAGGTACGAGCAGTACTTC.

This clonotype has a count of ten or more. This chain links TRBV27 with TRBJ2-6; 10 nucleotides line up with TRBD2. V was clipped by 5 bases and J by 4 bases; unmatched bases: 8. This CDR3 is 17 amino acids long. Germline CDR1 reads MNHEY; CDR2 reads SMNVEV (reference sequence). Here the CDR3 reads CASSPLAGAGGANVLTF. For the CDR3, the DNA is TGTGCCAGCAGTCCCCTAGCGGGAGCAGGGGGGGCCAACGTCCTGACTTTC.

This clonotype was counted many times. The chain joins TRBV13 to TRBJ2-3, with a weak D call TRBD1 (6 bases). The ends were cut back, 5 bases at V and 2 bases at J, with 14 bases in the middle. From germline, CDR1 is PRHDT and CDR2 FYEKMQ (reference sequence). The CDR3 is made up of 15 amino acids. CDR3 amino acids: CASSTRQVLTDTQYF. The CDR3 region has the DNA TGTGCCAGCAGCACCAGACAGGTTCTCACAGATACGCAGTATTTT.

In its sample, this clonotype was seen many times. The V gene is TRBV10-3, the J gene TRBJ2-1; 14 bases fit TRBD2. The CDR3 sequence is 14 residues long. V trimming: 9 bases; J trimming: 9 bases; junction bases outside the gene matches: 7. Germline assignment: CDR1 ENHRY and CDR2 SYGVKD. CDR3 nucleotide sequence: TGTGCCATGTCCGGGACTAGCGGGAGTGGTGAGCAGTTCTTC. Protein product: CAMSGTSGSGEQFF.

The sample holds a few counts of this clonotype. The chain combines TRBV27 with TRBJ1-6; the match to TRBD1 covers 12 bases. In germline, CDR1 is MNHEY, CDR2 SMNVEV (reference sequence). The CDR3 extends over 17 amino acids. V lost 7 bases, J lost 9 bases, and 13 bases stayed unmatched. For the CDR3, the DNA is TGTGCCAGCACCCCCGGGACAGGGGGCAACTGGGGTTCACCCCTCCACTTT. Amino acid sequence: CASTPGTGGNWGSPLHF.

This clonotype appeared many times. The CDR3 sequence: CASSSHRVLPTDTQYF. In DNA form, the CDR3 reads TGTGCCAGCAGCTCCCACAGGGTTTTGCCCACAGATACGCAGTATTTT. The J gene is TRBJ2-3, the V gene TRBV7-2; D possibly corresponds to TRBD1 (6 bases). V was cut by 4 bases and J by 2 bases, with 16 bases left in between. In germline, CDR1 is SGHTA, CDR2 FQGNSA. The CDR3 sequence is 16 residues long.

With regard to this clonotype: A much larger clone lies a single base off, so this may be a read error. The gene calls are TRBV28 and TRBJ1-4, with 8 bases fitting TRBD1. The CDR3 has 15 amino acids. Germline V gene sequence: CDR1 MDHEN, CDR2 SYDVKM. CDR3 loop: CTSSPPGQAGEKLFF. The CDR3 DNA is TGTACCAGCAGTCCACCGGGACAGGCGGGGGAAAAACTGTTTTTT.

This clonotype was observed many times. This chain connects TRBV11-2 to TRBJ2-2; D is unresolved. The V end was cut by 1 base, the J end by 1 base, with 13 bases between. CDR1 is SGHAT, CDR2 FQNNGV, per germline. This CDR3 has 17 residues. CDR3 loop: CASSLVFGSRNTGELFF. As DNA, the CDR3 is TGTGCCAGCAGCTTAGTCTTCGGCTCTCGGAACACCGGGGAGCTGTTTTTT.